Described below is a single TCR beta chain sequence and its context. Its target is not known. Orbital computed tomography, thyroid ultrasound, serum thyroxine and TRAb, and clinical symptoms together informed the diagnoses. The V gene's germline CDR1 is LNHDA and CDR2 SQIVND (reference sequence). The CDR3 sequence is 15 residues long. The V gene end was trimmed by 5 bases and the J gene end by 4 bases; junction bases not matched to a gene: 7. This specimen belongs to a study of T cells in Graves' hyperthyroidism and ophthalmopathy. Study-level points and caveats: Most thyroid clonotypes expanded above 0.001 were also detected in blood.

Researchers took RNA transcripts and amplified the TCR beta CDR3 regions from them. The study used the HTBI primer set for a first-round RT-PCR of the TCR CDR3. TCRdb passed the multiplex PCR reads through MiXCR, listing each CDR3 protein once. The profile shows fewer than 350,000 distinct CDR3 sequences, less than 20% of them singletons. The TCR sequence derives from a man aged 50 to 59 with Graves' ophthalmopathy. The chain has TRBV19 and TRBJ2-2; TRBD1 matches at 7 bases. The source material was blood. CDR3: CASSFRDRFTGELFF. DNA for the CDR3: TGTGCCAGTAGTTTCCGGGACAGATTCACCGGGGAGCTGTTTTTT.